This T cell receptor (beta chain) was found in a study of spatial heterogeneity in lung cancer. Documented time point: sample taken at primary tumor resection. TCRdb itself ran the 5' RACE reads through MiXCR, one entry per CDR3 protein. The sample holds 15,000 or so distinct CDR3 sequences, roughly 7.3% seen once. CDR1 is DFQATT and CDR2 is SNEGSKA in the germline V gene (reference sequence). Deletions cut 0 bases from V and 12 bases from J, with 15 bases between. The CDR3 extends over 13 amino acids. By sample fraction, this clonotype is medium-sized. The antigen remains unidentified. Regarding the study as a whole: Tumors with more nonsynonymous mutations had more expanded intratumoral alpha and beta TCRs.

The source of this sequence is a male donor with early-stage non-small cell lung cancer. Sequencing was performed on lung tumor tissue, taken at surgery. The V and J genes are TRBV20-1 and TRBJ2-1; no clear D. The CDR3 spells CSARDYCDGGQFF. The CDR3 nucleotides read TGCAGTGCTAGAGATTATTGCGATGGTGGGCAGTTCTTC.